This note documents a single TCR beta chain sequence. No DNA is shown, since the ends of the CDR3 on it are uncertain; the CDR3 is the one TCRdb lists. The assay was immunoSEQ multiplex PCR, and TCRdb's table has in-frame clones only and misses some. The data show 410,000 or so clones, 86% seen once. These data come from a study of blood T cell repertoires in COVID-19. Per the germline V gene, CDR1 is LGHNT and CDR2 is FRNRAP. Including both end residues, the CDR3 is 12 amino acids long. The TCR comes from a woman in her thirties with active or convalescent COVID-19. The chain recombines TRBV12-5 with TRBJ1-4; the listed D gene, TRBD1, was not tested against the DNA. The sequenced sample was peripheral blood. The CDR3 region is CASGLVGAGAVF.